These 24 T cell receptor beta chains were sequenced from one sample in a study of beta chain features in type 1 diabetes. The study reverse transcribed the entire isolated RNA, so it sequenced expressed TCRB transcripts. The assay was immunoSEQ multiplex PCR, and TCRdb's table has in-frame clones only and misses some. Counted here are roughly 330,000 clones, more than 9.5% occurring once; the ten biggest clones make up about 0.015%. Sequencing was performed on naive CD4+ T cells from blood. The source is a woman in her twenties or thirties in good health.

Remarks on this clone: At one end, the junction sequence differs from germline, possibly due to a read error. The gene calls are TRBV7-2 and TRBJ2-5, with D perhaps matching TRBD2 (5 bases). The CDR3 consists of 14 residues. Germline V gene sequence: CDR1 SGHTA, CDR2 FQGNSA. CDR3 residues: CASSLEAFGPGLHF. The CDR3 DNA sequence: TGTGCCAGCAGCTTAGAAGCGTTCGGGCCAGGACTGCACTTC.

In this sample, this clone turned up a few times. The chain is built from TRBV28 and TRBJ2-7, with 16 positions matching TRBD2. The CDR3 covers 19 residues. Germline V gene lookup returns CDR1 MDHEN and CDR2 SYDVKM. V was clipped by 5 bases and J by 3 bases; unmatched bases: 13. CDR3 bases: TGTGCCAGCAGTGGGACTAGCGGGAGGGCCCTCGTTTCTCGCTACGAGCAGTACTTC. Protein product: CASSGTSGRALVSRYEQYF.

This rearrangement joins TRBV28 to TRBJ2-7, with TRBD2 matching 13 bases. This CDR3 is built from 18 residues. V was clipped by 5 bases and J by 4 bases; unmatched bases: 14. Per the germline V gene, CDR1 is MDHEN and CDR2 is SYDVKM. CDR3: CASSTHPGLAGVTYEQYF. CDR3 nucleotides: TGTGCCAGCAGTACTCACCCCGGACTAGCGGGAGTGACGTACGAGCAGTACTTC.

V gene TRBV28 combines with J gene TRBJ1-5, with D unresolved. The ends were cut back, 5 bases at V and 1 base at J, with 6 bases in the middle. The CDR3 has 13 residues. The germline gives CDR1 MDHEN, CDR2 SYDVKM. CDR3 DNA: TGTGCCAGCAGTAAACAGAGCAATCAGCCCCAGCATTTT. This gives the protein CASSKQSNQPQHF.

V and J are TRBV19 and TRBJ2-7; 10 bases match TRBD1. Germline CDR1 reads LNHDA; CDR2 reads SQIVND (reference sequence). V lost 3 bases and J lost 6; bases outside the gene matches: 14. The length of the CDR3 is 17 residues. The chain's CDR3 is CASSMYLDRGRFLEQYF. In DNA, the CDR3 is TGTGCCAGTAGTATGTACCTTGACAGGGGGCGATTCCTCGAGCAGTACTTC.

This chain uses TRBV7-3 with TRBJ2-5; maybe TRBD2 (5 bases). Deletions cut 4 bases from V and 5 bases from J, with 20 bases between. In germline, CDR1 is SGHTA, CDR2 FQGTGA. This CDR3 has 16 residues. The CDR3 loop reads CASSSRASPGKETQYF. For the CDR3, the DNA is TGTGCCAGCAGCTCCCGGGCCTCACCGGGGAAGGAGACCCAGTACTTC.

This clone turned up a few times. The chain links TRBV5-8 to TRBJ1-1, with D perhaps matching TRBD1 (5 bases). The CDR3 is 14 residues long. V was clipped by 0 bases and J by 8 bases, with 14 bases between them. Germline CDR1 and CDR2: SGHTS and YDEGEE. CDR3 sequence (DNA): TGTGCCAGCAGCTTGGCCTTCGGGGGGTACGAAGCTTTCTTT. Translation: CASSLAFGGYEAFF.

This clone has just a few counts. CDR3 sequence reads: CASSSGQGGVKQFF. The CDR3 DNA reads as TGTGCCAGCAGTTCAGGACAGGGAGGGGTGAAGCAGTTCTTC. The V and J genes are TRBV28 and TRBJ2-1; possibly TRBD1 for D (8 bases). V shed 4 bases and J shed 11 bases, with 18 bases lying between them. Germline assignment: CDR1 MDHEN and CDR2 SYDVKM. The CDR3 sequence is 14 residues long.

Only a few counts were recorded for this clone. The rearrangement joins TRBV11-2 to TRBJ2-7, with TRBD1 matching over 10 bases. Losses at the gene ends were 5 bases for V and 3 bases for J; bases not matched to a gene: 1. Germline CDR1 SGHAT, CDR2 FQNNGV. CDR3 length equals 13 residues. CDR3 in DNA: TGTGCCAGCAGCGGACAGGGGGACTACGAGCAGTACTTC. Protein: CASSGQGDYEQYF.

This sequence joins TRBV28 and TRBJ2-5; 9 bases are shared with TRBD1. The CDR3 runs to 12 residues. Germline CDR1 reads MDHEN; CDR2 reads SYDVKM. The V and J ends lost 5 bases and 13 bases, in that order; junction bases with no gene match: 8. The CDR3 DNA reads TGTGCCAGCAGTACGGGACAGGGAGGCCTGTACTTC. Its protein product is CASSTGQGGLYF.

Note on this clone: Other DNA sequences from this sample encode an identical CDR3 as well. This rearrangement joins TRBV19 to TRBJ2-1; a weak D match, TRBD2 (5 bases). The germline V gene has CDR1 LNHDA and CDR2 SQIVND (reference sequence). The ends were cut back, 2 bases at V and 1 base at J, with 9 bases in the middle. The CDR3 is 15 residues long. The CDR3 DNA reads TGTGCCAGTAGTATACAATCGGGATCCTACAATGAGCAGTTCTTC. As protein: CASSIQSGSYNEQFF.

This rearrangement joins TRBV6-5 to TRBJ1-2; tentatively, D is TRBD1 (5 bases). Trimming took 5 bases from V and 4 from J, leaving 17 bases between them. Germline values: CDR1 MNHEY, CDR2 SVGAGI. The length of the CDR3 is 15 residues. The CDR3 DNA reads TGTGCCAGCAGTGGGCGGACACGGACATCCTATGGCTACACCTTC. Translation gives CASSGRTRTSYGYTF.

This clone turned up a few times. V is TRBV25-1 and J is TRBJ2-7, with TRBD1 matching over 8 bases. The CDR3 spans 15 residues. V lost 1 base, J lost 1 base, and 3 bases stayed unmatched. Germline values: CDR1 MGHDK, CDR2 SYGVNS. CDR3 coding DNA: TGTGCCAGCAGTGAATCCGGGACAGGTTCCTACGAGCAGTACTTC. The encoded protein is CASSESGTGSYEQYF.

This clone has just a few counts. The chain uses TRBV5-1 and TRBJ2-2; 9 nucleotides match TRBD2. Germline lookup yields CDR1 SGHRS and CDR2 YFSETQ. Trimming cost V 5 bases and J 8 bases; bases outside gene matches: 10. CDR3 size: 15 residues. The CDR3 nucleotides are TGCGCCAGCAGGAGGGTTAGCGGGAGTGAAGGGGAGCTGTTTTTT. It translates to CASRRVSGSEGELFF.

The rearrangement joins TRBV18 to TRBJ2-1; 12 bases line up with TRBD2. Losses at the gene ends were 4 bases for V and 8 bases for J; bases not matched to a gene: 6. CDR3 length: 15 residues. Per germline, CDR1 KGHSH and CDR2 LQKENI. The CDR3 sequence is CASSLTSGRIYEQFF. In nucleotides, the CDR3 is TGTGCCAGCTCACTCACTAGCGGGAGGATTTATGAGCAGTTCTTC.

DNA of the CDR3: TGTGCCAGCAGCTTAGAGGGGGCGGCTGAAGCTTTCTTT. Its translation is CASSLEGAAEAFF. The rearrangement links TRBV7-9 to TRBJ1-1, with 7 bases fitting TRBD1. The CDR3 is 13 amino acids. After removal of 1 base from V and 6 bases from J, the junction contained 2 bases not matched to a gene. The V gene's germline CDR1 is SEHNR and CDR2 FQNEAQ (reference sequence).

The table lists this clone with a few counts. V gene TRBV6-6 combines with J gene TRBJ1-4; 9 bases map to TRBD1. The CDR3 length is 14 residues. In germline, CDR1 is MNHNY, CDR2 SVGAGI (reference sequence). J lost 8 bases, V lost 4 bases, and 5 bases had no gene match. For the CDR3, the DNA is TGTGCCAGCAGTTTGGACAGGGGTAACGAAAAACTGTTTTTT. Its protein product is CASSLDRGNEKLFF.

The V and J genes are TRBV15 and TRBJ1-5, with D perhaps TRBD1 (6 bases). The germline gives CDR1 LNHNV, CDR2 YYDKDF (reference sequence). There are 13 residues in the CDR3. Trimming left V 3 bases short and J 9 bases short, with 12 bases between. CDR3 region: CATSSTGTRPQHF. CDR3 nucleotide sequence: TGTGCCACCAGCAGTACAGGGACACGGCCCCAGCATTTT.

The chain employs TRBV28 and TRBJ1-1; D may be TRBD1 (5 bases). The germline V and J ends were trimmed by 4 bases and 7 bases, with 16 bases remaining between them. In germline, CDR1 is MDHEN, CDR2 SYDVKM. The CDR3 extends over 14 amino acids. The CDR3 reads CASSSPPTAIEAFF. The CDR3 DNA follows: TGTGCCAGCAGTTCACCCCCGACAGCGATTGAAGCTTTCTTT. Full variable domain (outside the CDR3, taken from reference TRBV28 and TRBJ1-1): DVKVTQSSRYLVKRTGEKVFLECVQDMDHENMFWYRQDPGLGLRLIYFSYDVKMKEKGDIPEGYSVSREKKERFSLILESASTNQTSMYLCASSSPPTAIEAFFGQGTRLTVV.

V and J are TRBV28 and TRBJ2-7, with TRBD2 identical over 7 bases. CDR3 length equals 16 residues. Losses at the gene ends were 1 base for V and 3 bases for J; bases not matched to a gene: 9. Per the germline V gene, CDR1 is MDHEN and CDR2 is SYDVKM. The CDR3 region has the DNA TGTGCCAGCAGTTTATCTTTGGGGCTAGCGGACTACGAGCAGTACTTC. This gives the protein CASSLSLGLADYEQYF.

This clone was seen more than once but under ten times. This chain joins TRBV9 and TRBJ2-3, with no clear D. From germline, CDR1 is SGDLS and CDR2 YYNGEE. Trimming took off 0 bases at V and 0 bases at J, with 5 bases between the two ends. This CDR3 region has 14 residues. CDR3: CASSVGQSTDTQYF. The CDR3 DNA reads TGTGCCAGCAGCGTAGGCCAGAGCACAGATACGCAGTATTTT.

This clone was recorded a few times. The V and J genes are TRBV4-3 and TRBJ2-5; 8 bases line up with TRBD1. Germline V gene sequence: CDR1 LGHNA, CDR2 YSLEER. The CDR3 loop spans 16 amino acids. V gave up 1 base and J gave up 5 bases; unmatched junction bases: 9. CDR3 in amino acids: CASSQATTGELETQYF. In DNA form, the CDR3 reads TGCGCCAGCAGCCAAGCCACGACAGGGGAGTTGGAGACCCAGTACTTC.

This clone was counted a few times. In DNA, the CDR3 is TGTGCCAGCAGTTACGCGACTAGCGACACAGATACGCAGTATTTT. Translating it yields CASSYATSDTDTQYF. The chain employs TRBV6-6 and TRBJ2-3; 8 bases match TRBD2. CDR1 is MNHNY and CDR2 is SVGAGI in the germline V gene (reference sequence). V dropped 2 bases and J dropped 2; count of bases not matched to a gene: 3. This CDR3 has 15 amino acids.

This clone was counted a few times. The chain carries TRBV30 and TRBJ2-5, with TRBD2 as a possible D gene (6 bases). V was clipped by 4 bases and J by 2 bases, with 11 bases between them. This CDR3 contains 13 residues. Germline lookup yields CDR1 GTSNPN and CDR2 SVGIG (reference sequence). The DNA of the CDR3 is TGTGCCTGGACCGGGAGCGATCAAGAGACCCAGTACTTC. It yields the protein CAWTGSDQETQYF.